This T cell receptor (beta chain) stems from a study of blood T cell repertoires in COVID-19. Study context: Acute and convalescent COVID-19 samples came from the United States, Italy and Spain. PBMCs, B-cell-depleted T cells, or T cells were the source of the cDNA or gDNA that made up the material.

Germline V gene sequence: CDR1 KGHDR, CDR2 SFDVKD. The germline V and J ends were trimmed by 2 bases and 5 bases, with 14 bases remaining between them. The CDR3 covers 15 residues. Original processing methods: Amplification with reference gene primers provided the estimates of nucleated cell counts. The assay was immunoSEQ multiplex PCR, and TCRdb's table has in-frame clones only and misses some. V and J calls and clone size are as listed in that table; D and trimming were resolved from the DNA. The data show about 60,000 clones, more than 65% seen once. Sequenced: peripheral blood. V is TRBV24-1 and J is TRBJ1-1; D is ambiguous. The receptor comes from a woman aged 70-85 years with acute or convalescent COVID-19. The DNA for the CDR3 is TGTGCCACCAGTGATTCAGGCGCCGCGGGGACTGAAGCTTTCTTT. This encodes CATSDSGAAGTEAFF.